Sequencing of this TCR beta chain was carried out in a study of T-cell reconstitution after alpha-beta-depleted transplantation in children. Unique molecular identifiers were built into the TCRbeta library. TCRdb redid the calling of the PCR reads with MiXCR, one entry per CDR3 protein. The sample holds nearly 550,000 distinct CDR3 sequences, about 16% seen once. In its sample, this clonotype was seen a few times. CDR3 length: 14 amino acids. From germline, CDR1 is MNHEY and CDR2 SMNVEV (reference sequence). V shed 4 bases and J shed 4 bases, with 10 bases lying between them. The V call is TRBV27, the J call TRBJ2-2; D unclear. The receptor comes from a human donor who donated a stem cell graft to a child with acute lymphoblastic leukemia. Here the sequenced sample was PBMCs from the stem cell graft donor, taken from the stem cell graft. This CDR3 reads CASSWAWVTGELFF. The DNA of the CDR3 is TGTGCCAGCAGTTGGGCTTGGGTCACCGGGGAGCTGTTTTTT.